A single sample is the source of the 23 T cell receptor beta chains below, sequenced in a study of cytomegalovirus exposure and HLA in healthy donors. PCR involved 60 Vbeta and 13 Jbeta primers. The protocol was immunoSEQ multiplex PCR, while the TCRdb copy is restricted to in-frame clones and leaves out a portion. The repertoire includes about 64,000 clones, 60% to 80% of them detected once, and roughly 5% sits in the top ten. The specimen was PBMCs. The receptors originated from a male donor in good health and CMV-seropositive.

In DNA form, the CDR3 reads TGCGCCAGCAGCCCCCGGACAGAAATGAACACTGAAGCTTTCTTT. The encoded protein is CASSPRTEMNTEAFF. This chain uses TRBV5-1 with TRBJ1-1; weak D call: TRBD1 (6 bases). Germline CDR1 SGHRS, CDR2 YFSETQ. The ends were cut back, 4 bases at V and 0 bases at J, with 13 bases in the middle. CDR3 length: 15 amino acids.

The chain couples TRBV5-8 to TRBJ1-2; the D gene is possibly TRBD1 (5 bases). The CDR3 runs to 14 residues. Germline CDR1 and CDR2: SGHTS and YDEGEE. The V gene lost 5 bases and the J gene lost 3 bases, with 14 bases spanning the gap. The chain's CDR3 is CASSPWRGDYGYTF. CDR3 sequence (DNA): TGTGCCAGCAGTCCGTGGCGGGGGGACTATGGCTACACCTTC.

This clone has just one count. This rearrangement joins TRBV15 to TRBJ2-7; 13 positions agree with TRBD2. Trimming cost V 1 base and J 4 bases; bases outside gene matches: 13. CDR3 size: 19 residues. Germline V gene data show CDR1 as LNHNV and CDR2 as YYDKDF (reference sequence). The CDR3 loop is CATSRGGGQGTSGDYEQYF. The CDR3 nucleotides read TGTGCCACCAGCAGAGGAGGGGGACAGGGGACTAGCGGGGATTACGAGCAGTACTTC.

This chain uses TRBV7-9 with TRBJ1-4; 10 bases line up with TRBD1. The CDR3 loop spans 14 amino acids. Germline assignment: CDR1 SEHNR and CDR2 FQNEAQ (reference sequence). V dropped 7 bases and J dropped 8; count of bases not matched to a gene: 7. The CDR3 protein is CASTRTGGEEKLFF. DNA of the CDR3: TGTGCCAGCACTCGGACAGGGGGAGAAGAAAAACTGTTTTTT.

The genes are TRBV2 and TRBJ2-3; no clear D gene. The germline V gene encodes CDR1 SNHLY and CDR2 FYNNEI. V was shortened by 6 bases and J by 4 bases, with 11 bases between the two germline ends. The CDR3 spans 13 residues. CDR3 loop: CASSLVGADTQYF. CDR3 nucleotides: TGTGCCAGCAGCCTGGTGGGCGCAGATACGCAGTATTTT. Filled out from reference TRBV2 and TRBJ2-3, the complete variable domain reads EPEVTQTPSHQVTQMGQEVILRCVPISNHLYFYWYRQILGQKVEFLVSFYNNEISEKSEIFDDQFSVERPDGSNFTLKIRSTKLEDSAMYFCASSLVGADTQYFGPGTRLTVL.

As DNA, the CDR3 is TGTGCCAGCAGCCCTGGTGGCGGGAGACTCTATGGCTACACCTTC. It translates to CASSPGGGRLYGYTF. The V and J genes are TRBV5-4 and TRBJ1-2, with no clear D. The germline V gene has CDR1 SGHNT and CDR2 YYREEE (reference sequence). The CDR3 totals 15 residues. Deletions cut 4 bases from V and 4 bases from J, with 17 bases between.

This chain links TRBV28 with TRBJ1-2; 7 bases agree with TRBD1. The V and J ends lost 0 bases and 5 bases, in that order; junction bases with no gene match: 9. In germline, CDR1 is MDHEN, CDR2 SYDVKM. CDR3 size: 16 residues. CDR3 nucleotides: TGTGCCAGCAGTTTATGGGGCCAGGGGGATAGATATGGCTACACCTTC. Residues: CASSLWGQGDRYGYTF.

This clone has a handful of counts. The rearrangement links TRBV14 to TRBJ2-7; 13 nucleotides align to TRBD2. This CDR3 contains 14 residues. Trimming at V came to 4 bases and at J to 6 bases, leaving 3 bases not matched to a gene. The germline V gene encodes CDR1 SGHDN and CDR2 FVKESK. The CDR3 DNA is TGTGCCAGCAGCCCGGGGACTAGCGGGGCCGAGCAGTACTTC. This codes for CASSPGTSGAEQYF.

The chain recombines TRBV6-4 with TRBJ1-2; tentatively, D is TRBD1 (6 bases). Deletions cut 4 bases from V and 1 base from J, with 13 bases between. The CDR3 is 15 amino acids. Germline loops: CDR1 MRHNA, CDR2 SNTAGT. CDR3 residues: CASSVSGAVNYGYTF. The CDR3 bases are TGTGCCAGCAGTGTGTCAGGGGCCGTTAACTATGGCTACACCTTC.

As DNA, the CDR3 is TGTGCCAGCAGCCGCAATTCGACAGCTTATAATTCACCCCTCCACTTT. It encodes CASSRNSTAYNSPLHF. This rearrangement joins TRBV7-9 to TRBJ1-6, with D possibly being TRBD1 (5 bases). This CDR3 comprises 16 residues. Germline CDR1 reads SEHNR; CDR2 reads FQNEAQ (reference sequence). V was shortened by 5 bases and J by 4 bases, with 15 bases between the two germline ends.

The rearrangement uses TRBV5-1 and TRBJ1-2; no firm D call. CDR3 length: 15 amino acids. The V and J ends lost 0 bases and 4 bases respectively, with 13 bases between them. From germline, CDR1 is SGHRS and CDR2 YFSETQ. The CDR3 nucleotides read TGCGCCAGCAGCTTGGGCGGGAGCCAGTTCTATGGCTACACCTTC. Its translation is CASSLGGSQFYGYTF.

The chain combines TRBV13 with TRBJ2-3, with a weak D call TRBD2 (6 bases). The CDR3 runs 13 residues. Looked up from germline, CDR1 is PRHDT and CDR2 is FYEKMQ (reference sequence). Trimming left V 0 bases short and J 15 bases short, with 16 bases between. CDR3 in amino acids: CASSLGGLPASYF. The CDR3 coding sequence is TGTGCCAGCAGCTTAGGTGGACTACCTGCCTCATATTTT.

The V and J genes are TRBV7-6 and TRBJ1-4; 9 bases match TRBD1. The germline V gene has CDR1 SGHVS and CDR2 FNYEAQ. The CDR3 sequence is 14 residues long. Germline trimming cut 5 bases from V and 6 bases from J; bases unmatched to any gene: 4. This CDR3 is CASSATGGDEKLFF. The CDR3 DNA reads TGTGCCAGCAGCGCGACAGGGGGAGATGAAAAACTGTTTTTT.

This chain uses TRBV5-1 with TRBJ2-3, with 7 bases matching TRBD1. Germline V CDR1 and CDR2: SGHRS, YFSETQ. CDR3 length: 13 residues. Trimming removed 5 bases from V and 5 bases from J; junction bases left unmatched: 5. CDR3 coding DNA: TGCGCCAGCAGTATTACAGGGGAAGATACGCAGTATTTT. This codes for CASSITGEDTQYF.

The chain recombines TRBV27 with TRBJ2-1; 9 nucleotides agree with TRBD1. This CDR3 spans 15 amino acids. The trim removed 6 bases at V and 5 bases at J, leaving 8 bases unmatched. Germline CDR1 MNHEY, CDR2 SMNVEV (reference sequence). CDR3 nucleotide sequence: TGTGCCAGCAGAGACCGGGACAGGGTGGACAATGAGCAGTTCTTC. Translated, it gives CASRDRDRVDNEQFF.

This chain joins TRBV4-1 and TRBJ1-1, with TRBD1 identical over 7 bases. V shed 2 bases, J shed 3 bases, and the junction held 3 bases outside the gene matches. CDR1 is MGHRA, CDR2 YSYEKL, per germline. The CDR3 runs to 14 residues. In DNA, the CDR3 is TGCGCCAGCAGCCAACTGGGACAGCACACTGAAGCTTTCTTT. Translation: CASSQLGQHTEAFF.

This clone was observed a single time. The chain has TRBV5-6 and TRBJ1-2; D not resolved. The ends were cut back, 2 bases at V and 5 bases at J, with 10 bases in the middle. The CDR3 consists of 13 residues. CDR1 SGHDT and CDR2 YYEEEE come from the germline V gene. DNA of the CDR3: TGTGCCAGCAGCTTAGGGAGTTGGTATGGCTACACCTTC. It yields the protein CASSLGSWYGYTF.

J is TRBJ1-1 and V is TRBV9, with D possibly matching TRBD1 (5 bases). From germline, CDR1 is SGDLS and CDR2 YYNGEE. Trimming removed 2 bases at V and 4 bases at J, with 9 bases between. The CDR3 extends over 13 amino acids. The CDR3 sequence: CASSVGGSTEAFF. The CDR3 coding sequence is TGTGCCAGCAGCGTGGGGGGTAGCACTGAAGCTTTCTTT.

This rearrangement joins TRBV4-1 to TRBJ1-1; a weak D match, TRBD1 (5 bases). Germline values: CDR1 MGHRA, CDR2 YSYEKL. Trimming removed 4 bases from V and 6 bases from J, with 21 bases in between. The CDR3 is 16 residues long. Here the CDR3 DNA reads TGCGCCAGCAGCCTGGGTCTGGCCCCCGGGGGATCTGAAGCTTTCTTT. Translating it yields CASSLGLAPGGSEAFF.

The V call is TRBV18, the J call TRBJ1-5; 7 bases agree with TRBD1. CDR3 length equals 13 residues. Germline V CDR1 and CDR2: KGHSH, LQKENI. Trimming at V came to 3 bases and at J to 7 bases, leaving 3 bases not matched to a gene. The CDR3 protein is CASSPTGTQPQHF. The CDR3 region has the DNA TGTGCCAGCTCACCGACAGGGACCCAGCCCCAGCATTTT.

This chain uses TRBV6-5 with TRBJ2-3; TRBD1 aligns across 7 bases. The V and J ends lost 6 bases and 2 bases, in that order; junction bases with no gene match: 5. CDR1 is MNHEY and CDR2 is SVGAGI in the germline V gene. The length of the CDR3 is 14 residues. The CDR3 sequence: CASSRDSVTDTQYF. DNA for the CDR3: TGTGCCAGCAGCCGGGACAGCGTCACAGATACGCAGTATTTT.

The J gene is TRBJ1-1, the V gene TRBV9; TRBD1 aligns across 7 bases. The V gene's germline CDR1 is SGDLS and CDR2 YYNGEE. The CDR3 length is 14 residues. V shed 3 bases, J shed 7 bases, and the junction held 9 bases outside the gene matches. CDR3 nucleotides: TGTGCCAGCAGCGCCTTCCAGGGGGGCGGTGAAGCTTTCTTT. It translates to CASSAFQGGGEAFF.

This chain uses TRBV2 with TRBJ2-1, with D perhaps matching TRBD1 (6 bases). Germline CDR1 and CDR2: SNHLY and FYNNEI. CDR3 length equals 17 residues. Deletions cut 2 bases from V and 4 bases from J, with 18 bases between. In DNA form, the CDR3 reads TGTGCCAGCAGTGAAAACGCAGGGGTAAGGGAGTACAATGAGCAGTTCTTC. It specifies CASSENAGVREYNEQFF. Filled out from reference TRBV2 and TRBJ2-1, the complete variable domain reads EPEVTQTPSHQVTQMGQEVILRCVPISNHLYFYWYRQILGQKVEFLVSFYNNEISEKSEIFDDQFSVERPDGSNFTLKIRSTKLEDSAMYFCASSENAGVREYNEQFFGPGTRLTVL.